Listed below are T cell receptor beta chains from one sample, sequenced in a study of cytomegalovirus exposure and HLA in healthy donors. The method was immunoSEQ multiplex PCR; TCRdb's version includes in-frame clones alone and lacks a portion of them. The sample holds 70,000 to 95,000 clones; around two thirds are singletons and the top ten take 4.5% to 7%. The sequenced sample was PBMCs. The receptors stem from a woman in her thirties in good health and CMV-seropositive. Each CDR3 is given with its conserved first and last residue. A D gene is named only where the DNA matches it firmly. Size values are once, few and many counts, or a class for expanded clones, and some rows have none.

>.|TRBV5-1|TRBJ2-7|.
CASSSDRGYEQYF
TGCGCCAGCAGCTCAGACAGAGGCTACGAGCAGTACTTC
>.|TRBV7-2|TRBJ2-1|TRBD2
CASSITGTSGNEQFF
TGTGCCAGCAGCATCACCGGGACTAGCGGCAATGAGCAGTTCTTC
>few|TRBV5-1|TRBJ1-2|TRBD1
CASSAGQGNGYTF
TGCGCCAGCAGCGCGGGACAGGGAAATGGCTACACCTTC
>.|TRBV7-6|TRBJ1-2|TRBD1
CASSFAGQGATYGYTF
TGTGCCAGCAGCTTCGCAGGACAGGGGGCGACTTATGGCTACACCTTC
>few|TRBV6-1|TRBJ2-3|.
CASSEAGGTDTQYF
TGTGCCAGCAGTGAGGCAGGTGGGACAGATACGCAGTATTTT
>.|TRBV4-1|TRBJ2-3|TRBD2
CASSQAVARREGQYF
TGCGCCAGCAGCCAAGCGGTGGCCCGGCGGGAGGGGCAGTATTTT
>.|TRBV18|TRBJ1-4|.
CASSPRGNEKLFF
TGTGCCAGCTCACCAAGGGGGAATGAAAAACTGTTTTTT
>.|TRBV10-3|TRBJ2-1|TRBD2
CAISPGTSSYEQFF
TGTGCCATCAGCCCCGGGACTAGCAGCTATGAGCAGTTCTTC
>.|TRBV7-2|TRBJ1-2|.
CASSLVSGKVIGYTF
TGTGCCAGCAGCTTAGTTTCGGGAAAGGTCATTGGCTACACCTTC
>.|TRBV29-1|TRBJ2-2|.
CSAGTSGTGERFF
TGCAGCGCCGGGACATCGGGCACCGGGGAGCGGTTTTTT
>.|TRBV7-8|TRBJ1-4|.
CASQLGVREKLFF
TGTGCCAGCCAATTAGGGGTGAGGGAAAAACTGTTTTTT
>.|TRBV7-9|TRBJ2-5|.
CASTRSGEETQYF
TGTGCCAGCACCAGAAGTGGGGAGGAGACCCAGTACTTC
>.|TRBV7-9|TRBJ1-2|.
CASSFGGTYGYTF
TGTGCCAGCAGCTTTGGGGGGACCTATGGCTACACCTTC
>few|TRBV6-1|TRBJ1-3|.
CASSMTVISGNTIYF
TGTGCCAGCAGCATGACAGTTATCTCTGGAAACACCATATATTTT
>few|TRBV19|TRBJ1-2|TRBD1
CASSSRGQGALGYTF
TGTGCCAGTAGTTCCAGGGGACAGGGGGCGCTTGGCTACACCTTC
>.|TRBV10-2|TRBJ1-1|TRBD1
CASRPGTGATEAFF
TGCGCCAGCAGGCCCGGGACAGGGGCCACTGAAGCTTTCTTT
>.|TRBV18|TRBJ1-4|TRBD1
CASSSTGTGLGEKLFF
TGTGCCAGCTCATCAACCGGGACAGGGTTAGGGGAAAAACTGTTTTTT
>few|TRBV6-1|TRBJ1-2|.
CASSELGGAYGYTF
TGTGCCAGCAGTGAACTTGGGGGGGCCTATGGCTACACCTTC
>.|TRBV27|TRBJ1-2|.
CASSVIAGLNYGYTF
TGTGCCAGCAGCGTCATCGCAGGTCTCAACTATGGCTACACCTTC
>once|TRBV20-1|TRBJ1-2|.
CSAVEGGYPF
TGCAGTGCAGTCGAGGGTGGCTACCCCTTC
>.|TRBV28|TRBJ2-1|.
CASSFAGTLKNEQFF
TGTGCCAGCAGTTTCGCGGGAACCTTAAAAAATGAGCAGTTCTTC
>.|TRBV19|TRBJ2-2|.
CASINGGNTGELFF
TGTGCCAGTATTAACGGGGGGAACACCGGGGAGCTGTTTTTT
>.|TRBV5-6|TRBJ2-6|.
CASSFVGQTGANVLTF
TGTGCCAGCAGCTTCGTGGGCCAAACTGGGGCCAACGTCCTGACTTTC
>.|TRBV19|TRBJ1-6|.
CASHRQANSPLHF
TGTGCCAGCCACCGACAGGCGAATTCACCCCTCCACTTT
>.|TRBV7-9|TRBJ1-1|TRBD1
CSSSSPGQDTEAFF
TGTTCCAGCAGCTCCCCGGGACAGGACACTGAAGCTTTCTTT
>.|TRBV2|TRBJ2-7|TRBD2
CASSAETSGGTTPYEQYF
TGTGCCAGCAGTGCAGAGACTAGCGGGGGGACCACCCCCTACGAGCAGTACTTC
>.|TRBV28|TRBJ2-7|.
CASSFTATYEQYF
TGTGCCAGCAGTTTCACAGCAACCTACGAGCAGTACTTC
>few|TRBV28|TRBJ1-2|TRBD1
CASTGQNYGYTF
TGTGCCAGCACGGGACAGAACTATGGCTACACCTTC
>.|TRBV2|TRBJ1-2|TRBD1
CASKAQGEYGYTF
TGTGCCAGCAAGGCTCAGGGGGAGTATGGCTACACCTTC
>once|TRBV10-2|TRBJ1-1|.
CAIQKNTEAFF
TGCGCCATCCAGAAGAACACTGAAGCTTTCTTT
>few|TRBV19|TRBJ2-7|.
CASSKSGQKYEQYF
TGTGCCAGTAGTAAGTCGGGACAAAAATACGAGCAGTACTTC